The 24 T cell receptor beta chains presented below share a single source sample, sequenced in a study of vaccination and CD4 T cells after COVID-19. Their recognized antigens are unknown. As for treatment: roughly ten-day PBMC culture with coronavirus spike peptide pools or control peptides (ViraFEST assay). Researchers used the Oncomine TCR Beta short-read assay to sequence DNA from cultured CD4+ T cells. TCRdb used MiXCR to reprocess the PCR reads, holding one entry per CDR3 protein. In the table there are some 18,000 distinct CDR3 sequences, approximately 61% of which are singletons. The source was CD4+ T cells from blood, cultured in vitro, collected after SARS-CoV-2 vaccination. The receptor source for this set is a human donor who had recovered from COVID-19.

The V gene is TRBV2, the J gene TRBJ1-5; possibly TRBD1 for D (5 bases). The germline gives CDR1 SNHLY, CDR2 FYNNEI. V lost 3 bases and J lost 8, with 11 bases in between. The CDR3 is made up of 13 amino acids. Here the CDR3 reads CASSDRRGEPQHF. CDR3 DNA sequence: TGTGCCAGCAGTGATCGTAGGGGAGAGCCCCAGCATTTT.

V and J are TRBV10-1 and TRBJ1-1; 7 bases map to TRBD1. CDR3 length: 13 residues. Trimming cost V 6 bases and J 1 base; bases outside gene matches: 2. The germline V gene has CDR1 WNHNN and CDR2 SYGVQD (reference sequence). The CDR3, as DNA: TGCGCCAGCAGCCGGGACAGGAACACTGAAGCTTTCTTT. Translated: CASSRDRNTEAFF.

This clonotype appeared once. The rearrangement links TRBV19 to TRBJ1-5; TRBD1 is a possible D gene (6 bases). This CDR3 spans 14 amino acids. V lost 8 bases, J lost 0 bases, and 11 bases lay in between. From germline, CDR1 is LNHDA and CDR2 SQIVND (reference sequence). The CDR3, as DNA: TGTGCCAGTTTGGACAGCTATAGCAATCAGCCCCAGCATTTT. This gives the protein CASLDSYSNQPQHF. Variable domain in full (rest from reference TRBV19 and TRBJ1-5): DGGITQSPKYLFRKEGQNVTLSCEQNLNHDAMYWYRQDPGQGLRLIYYSQIVNDFQKGDIAEGYSVSREKKESFPLTVTSAQKNPTAFYLCASLDSYSNQPQHFGDGTRLSIL.

The chain uses TRBV6-1 and TRBJ1-2, with D uncertain. Germline loops: CDR1 MNHNS, CDR2 SASEGT. Trimming removed 0 bases at V and 2 bases at J, with 7 bases between. The CDR3 consists of 14 residues. The CDR3 loop is CASSEARDNYGYTF. CDR3 DNA: TGTGCCAGCAGTGAAGCCCGCGACAACTATGGCTACACCTTC.

The chain has TRBV20-1 and TRBJ2-7, with D unresolved. V was trimmed by 4 bases and J by 3 bases, leaving 7 bases between them. The CDR3 spans 11 residues. Germline V gene lookup returns CDR1 DFQATT and CDR2 SNEGSKA (reference sequence). Here the CDR3 DNA reads TGCAGTGCTACCACTCGCTACGAGCAGTACTTC. Its translation is CSATTRYEQYF.

The chain has TRBV27 and TRBJ1-6; 7 bases agree with TRBD1. This CDR3 has 18 amino acids. Germline lookup yields CDR1 MNHEY and CDR2 SMNVEV (reference sequence). J lost 9 bases, V lost 6 bases, and 20 bases had no gene match. The CDR3 spells CASSSAAHTGVLVSPLHF. CDR3 nucleotides: TGTGCCAGCAGCTCGGCGGCTCATACAGGGGTTTTAGTTTCACCCCTCCACTTT.

This chain uses TRBV15 with TRBJ2-7; D may match TRBD1 or TRBD2 (5 bases each). The V gene's germline CDR1 is LNHNV and CDR2 YYDKDF (reference sequence). This CDR3 is 14 amino acids long. V gave up 0 bases and J gave up 2 bases, with 8 bases separating them. The DNA for the CDR3 is TGTGCCACCAGCAGAGATCGGGGACCCTACGAGCAGTACTTC. The encoded protein is CATSRDRGPYEQYF.

This clonotype came up once. J is TRBJ2-5 and V is TRBV11-3; D gene unclear. Trimming shortened V by 5 bases and J by 4 bases, and 5 bases separated the two germline ends. CDR3 length: 11 residues. Germline CDR1 reads SGHNT; CDR2 reads YENEEA. CDR3 amino acids: CASSLTETQYF. The DNA for the CDR3 is TGTGCCAGCAGCCTGACAGAGACCCAGTACTTC.

This clonotype came up once. V usage is TRBV24-1 and J usage is TRBJ2-1; 16 bases agree with TRBD2. There are 19 residues in the CDR3. The ends lost 2 bases at V and 8 bases at J; junction bases unmatched: 11. Germline assignment: CDR1 KGHDR and CDR2 SFDVKD. The CDR3 DNA follows: TGTGCCACCAGTGATTCCCCCTCGGGGACTAGCGGGAGGGGGGATGAGCAGTTCTTC. This sequence encodes CATSDSPSGTSGRGDEQFF.

The table lists this clonotype with a few counts. The V call is TRBV24-1, the J call TRBJ2-3, with TRBD2 matching over 12 bases. CDR3 length: 14 amino acids. V lost 7 bases to trimming and J lost 5 bases; unmatched junction nucleotides: 3. The germline V gene encodes CDR1 KGHDR and CDR2 SFDVKD. Here the CDR3 DNA reads TGTGCCACCAGGCCGGGACTAGCGGGAGATACGCAGTATTTT. It translates to CATRPGLAGDTQYF.

The chain couples TRBV5-1 to TRBJ2-2; tentatively, D is TRBD1 (6 bases). Germline V gene data show CDR1 as SGHRS and CDR2 as YFSETQ. The CDR3 length is 14 residues. V was pared by 6 bases and J by 4 bases, with 13 bases between. CDR3 nucleotide sequence: TGCGCCAGCACAGGGGTTTCGGTCACCGGGGAGCTGTTTTTT. As protein: CASTGVSVTGELFF. Full variable domain (rest looked up from reference TRBV5-1 and TRBJ2-2): KAGVTQTPRYLIKTRGQQVTLSCSPISGHRSVSWYQQTPGQGLQFLFEYFSETQRNKGNFPGRFSGRQFSNSRSEMNVSTLELGDSALYLCASTGVSVTGELFFGEGSRLTVL.

This clonotype has just a few counts. The chain couples TRBV11-3 to TRBJ1-2; D might be TRBD1 (5 bases). This CDR3 is 14 amino acids long. Deletions cut 5 bases from V and 8 bases from J, with 18 bases between. Germline assignment: CDR1 SGHNT and CDR2 YENEEA. CDR3 DNA: TGTGCCAGCAGCCTATCTAAGGGACTGGGGGGCTACACCTTC. It is translated as CASSLSKGLGGYTF. Drawing the rest from reference TRBV11-3 and TRBJ1-2, the complete variable domain is EAGVVQSPRYKIIEKKQPVAFWCNPISGHNTLYWYLQNLGQGPELLIRYENEEAVDDSQLPKDRFSAERLKGVDSTLKIQPAELGDSAVYLCASSLSKGLGGYTFGSGTRLTVV.

In its sample, this clonotype was seen a few times. The chain combines TRBV24-1 with TRBJ1-5; TRBD1 might be the D (5 bases). The CDR3 has 15 amino acids. The ends were cut back, 4 bases at V and 6 bases at J, with 15 bases in the middle. Germline V gene data show CDR1 as KGHDR and CDR2 as SFDVKD. The CDR3 bases are TGTGCCACCAGTGACCGGGGGACGGCGGGTCAGCCCCAGCATTTT. This gives the protein CATSDRGTAGQPQHF.

This chain joins TRBV11-2 and TRBJ1-6, with D hard to call. The V end lost 1 base, the J end lost 12 bases, and 7 bases lay between the germline ends. CDR1 is SGHAT, CDR2 FQNNGV, per germline. The CDR3 has 12 amino acids. The CDR3 protein is CASSLVGKPLHF. CDR3 bases: TGTGCCAGCAGCTTAGTCGGCAAACCCCTCCACTTT.

This clonotype was seen more than once but under ten times. The rearrangement uses TRBV20-1 and TRBJ2-1, with no clear D. V gave up 5 bases and J gave up 0 bases, with 11 bases separating them. Germline V gene data show CDR1 as DFQATT and CDR2 as SNEGSKA (reference sequence). CDR3 length: 14 amino acids. In nucleotides, the CDR3 is TGCAGTGCTCCCGGGCCAAGCTCCTACAATGAGCAGTTCTTC. Protein sequence: CSAPGPSSYNEQFF.

This chain links TRBV6-1 with TRBJ2-2; 9 bases are shared with TRBD2. The CDR3 totals 14 residues. Trimming removed 6 bases from V and 6 bases from J; junction bases left unmatched: 5. Germline lookup yields CDR1 MNHNS and CDR2 SASEGT. The CDR3 loop reads CASRAGGPSGELFF. The CDR3, as DNA: TGTGCCAGCAGGGCGGGAGGGCCCTCCGGGGAGCTGTTTTTT.

The rearrangement links TRBV20-1 to TRBJ2-2, with 9 bases aligning to TRBD2. The trim removed 4 bases at V and 1 base at J, leaving 10 bases unmatched. CDR1 is DFQATT and CDR2 is SNEGSKA in the germline V gene (reference sequence). The CDR3 is made up of 17 amino acids. CDR3 nucleotide sequence: TGCAGTGCTACCAACCCCTCAGCGGGAGGGAACACCGGGGAGCTGTTTTTT. Translated, it gives CSATNPSAGGNTGELFF.

J is TRBJ1-1 and V is TRBV27, with no clear D. The CDR3 consists of 14 residues. Germline V gene sequence: CDR1 MNHEY, CDR2 SMNVEV (reference sequence). The V and J ends lost 6 bases and 0 bases respectively, with 11 bases between them. CDR3 region: CASSPRTMNTEAFF. In nucleotides, the CDR3 is TGTGCCAGCAGCCCGAGAACCATGAACACTGAAGCTTTCTTT.

This clonotype was recorded only once. The CDR3 loop is CASSLDSSDTQYF. CDR3 sequence (DNA): TGTGCCAGCAGCTTGGACTCTTCAGATACGCAGTATTTT. The V and J genes are TRBV11-1 and TRBJ2-3; a possible D gene is TRBD2 (5 bases). The CDR3 runs to 13 residues. Trimming left V 3 bases short and J 4 bases short, with 8 bases between. The germline CDR1 and CDR2 sequences are SGHAT and FQDESV (reference sequence).

This clonotype occurred a few times. The rearrangement links TRBV11-2 to TRBJ1-1, with no clear D. V dropped 5 bases and J dropped 11 bases, with 15 bases sitting between them. Germline CDR1 SGHAT, CDR2 FQNNGV. This CDR3 region has 12 residues. The CDR3 region has the DNA TGTGCCAGCAGCCTAGTGATGGCAGGCGCTTTCTTT. This encodes CASSLVMAGAFF. Full variable domain (outside the CDR3, taken from reference TRBV11-2 and TRBJ1-1): EAGVAQSPRYKIIEKRQSVAFWCNPISGHATLYWYQQILGQGPKLLIQFQNNGVVDDSQLPKDRFSAERLKGVDSTLKIQPAKLEDSAVYLCASSLVMAGAFFGQGTRLTVV.

The J gene is TRBJ1-5, the V gene TRBV19; tentative D call: TRBD1 (5 bases). The germline V and J ends were trimmed by 4 bases and 0 bases, with 7 bases remaining between them. This CDR3 is built from 14 residues. Germline V lookup: CDR1 LNHDA, CDR2 SQIVND (reference sequence). The CDR3 here is CASSTGISNQPQHF. The CDR3 nucleotides are TGTGCCAGTAGTACAGGGATTAGCAATCAGCCCCAGCATTTT.

A single count supports this clonotype. The CDR3 region is CASRGQGNTIYF. The CDR3, as DNA: TGTGCCAGCAGGGGACAGGGAAACACCATATATTTT. This sequence joins TRBV7-2 and TRBJ1-3; 7 bases map to TRBD1. This CDR3 is 12 amino acids long. The germline CDR1 and CDR2 sequences are SGHTA and FQGNSA. With V trimmed by 6 bases and J by 4 bases, 0 bases remained unmatched.

This chain uses TRBV5-1 with TRBJ1-1, with unresolved D. There are 13 residues in the CDR3. Germline V gene sequence: CDR1 SGHRS, CDR2 YFSETQ. Trimming cost V 1 base and J 1 base, with 5 bases left between them. CDR3 sequence (DNA): TGCGCCAGCAGCTTGCCGGGGAACACTGAAGCTTTCTTT. Its translation is CASSLPGNTEAFF.

The chain employs TRBV20-1 and TRBJ1-1, with 7 bases matching TRBD1. The CDR3 loop spans 12 amino acids. Trimming removed 5 bases from V and 6 bases from J; junction bases left unmatched: 6. Germline loops: CDR1 DFQATT, CDR2 SNEGSKA (reference sequence). The CDR3 sequence: CSAVGTEAEAFF. The CDR3 DNA reads as TGCAGTGCTGTCGGGACAGAAGCTGAAGCTTTCTTT.